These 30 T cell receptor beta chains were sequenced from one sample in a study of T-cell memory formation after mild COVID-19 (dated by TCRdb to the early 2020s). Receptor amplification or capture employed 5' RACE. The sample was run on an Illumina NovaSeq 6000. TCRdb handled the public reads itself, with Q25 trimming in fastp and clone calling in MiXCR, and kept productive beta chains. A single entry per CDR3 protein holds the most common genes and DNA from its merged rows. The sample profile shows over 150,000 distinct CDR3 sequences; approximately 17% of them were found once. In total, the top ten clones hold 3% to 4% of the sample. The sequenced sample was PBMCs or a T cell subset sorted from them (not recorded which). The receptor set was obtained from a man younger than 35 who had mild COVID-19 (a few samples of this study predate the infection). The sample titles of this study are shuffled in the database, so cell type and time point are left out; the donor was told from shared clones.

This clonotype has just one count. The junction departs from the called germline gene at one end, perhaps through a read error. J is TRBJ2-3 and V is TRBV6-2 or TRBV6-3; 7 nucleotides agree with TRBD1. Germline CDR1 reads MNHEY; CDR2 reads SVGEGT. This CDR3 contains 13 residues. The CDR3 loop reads CAGRTGGTDTQYF. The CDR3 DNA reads TGTGCCGGCAGGACAGGTGGCACAGATACGCAGTATTTT.

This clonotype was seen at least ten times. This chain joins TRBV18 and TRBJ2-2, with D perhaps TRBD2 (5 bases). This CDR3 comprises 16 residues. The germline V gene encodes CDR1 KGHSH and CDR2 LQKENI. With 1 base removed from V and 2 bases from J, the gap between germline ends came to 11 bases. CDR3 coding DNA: TGTGCCAGCTCACCACGGGCAGCGGCTAACACCGGGGAGCTGTTTTTT. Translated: CASSPRAAANTGELFF.

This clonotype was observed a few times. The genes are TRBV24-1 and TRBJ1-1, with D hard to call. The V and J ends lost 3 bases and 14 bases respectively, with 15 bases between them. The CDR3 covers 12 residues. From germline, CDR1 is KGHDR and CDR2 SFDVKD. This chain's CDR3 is CATSDASEVLFF. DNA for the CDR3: TGTGCCACCAGTGATGCCTCGGAAGTCCTATTCTTT.

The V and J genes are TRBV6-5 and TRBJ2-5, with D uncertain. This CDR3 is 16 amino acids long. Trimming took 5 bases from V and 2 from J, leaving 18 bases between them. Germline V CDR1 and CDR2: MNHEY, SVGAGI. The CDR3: CASSAGSKNGQETQYF. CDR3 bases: TGTGCCAGCAGTGCAGGATCGAAGAATGGACAAGAGACCCAGTACTTC.

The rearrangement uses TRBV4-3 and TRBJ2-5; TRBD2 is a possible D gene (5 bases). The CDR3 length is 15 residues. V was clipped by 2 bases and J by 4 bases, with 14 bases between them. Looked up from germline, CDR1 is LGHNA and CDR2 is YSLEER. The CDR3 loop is CASSQKKAVGETQYF. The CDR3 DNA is TGCGCCAGCAGCCAAAAGAAAGCGGTAGGAGAGACCCAGTACTTC.

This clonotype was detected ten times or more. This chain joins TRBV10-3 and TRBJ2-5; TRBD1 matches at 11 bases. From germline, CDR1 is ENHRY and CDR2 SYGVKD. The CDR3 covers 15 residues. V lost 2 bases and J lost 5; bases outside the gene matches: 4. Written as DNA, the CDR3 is TGTGCCATCAGTGAGGGGACAGGGGGATTGGAGACCCAGTACTTC. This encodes CAISEGTGGLETQYF.

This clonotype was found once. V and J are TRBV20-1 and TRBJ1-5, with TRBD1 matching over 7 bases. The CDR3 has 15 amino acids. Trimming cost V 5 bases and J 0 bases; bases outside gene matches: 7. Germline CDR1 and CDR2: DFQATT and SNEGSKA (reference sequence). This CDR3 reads CSAQSGTDSNQPQHF. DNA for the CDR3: TGCAGTGCTCAATCCGGGACAGATAGCAATCAGCCCCAGCATTTT.

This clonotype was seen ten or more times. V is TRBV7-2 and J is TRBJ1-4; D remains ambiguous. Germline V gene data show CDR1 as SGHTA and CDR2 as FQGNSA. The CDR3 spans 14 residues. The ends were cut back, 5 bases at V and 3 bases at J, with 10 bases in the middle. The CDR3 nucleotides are TGTGCCAGCAGCCCACAGCCGGCTAATGAAAAACTGTTTTTT. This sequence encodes CASSPQPANEKLFF.

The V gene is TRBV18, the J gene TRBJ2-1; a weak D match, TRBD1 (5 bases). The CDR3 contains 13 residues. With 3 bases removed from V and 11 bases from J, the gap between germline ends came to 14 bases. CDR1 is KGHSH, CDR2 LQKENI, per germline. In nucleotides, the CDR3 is TGTGCCAGCTCACCCCCGACAGACGTGAAGCAGTTCTTC. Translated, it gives CASSPPTDVKQFF.

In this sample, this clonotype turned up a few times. CDR3 residues: CSAWTSGGSYNEQFF. The CDR3 bases are TGCAGTGCGTGGACTAGCGGGGGGTCTTACAATGAGCAGTTCTTC. The chain recombines TRBV20-1 with TRBJ2-1; 14 nucleotides match TRBD2. V was clipped by 6 bases and J by 4 bases; unmatched bases: 5. The CDR3 length is 15 residues. The germline CDR1 and CDR2 sequences are DFQATT and SNEGSKA (reference sequence).

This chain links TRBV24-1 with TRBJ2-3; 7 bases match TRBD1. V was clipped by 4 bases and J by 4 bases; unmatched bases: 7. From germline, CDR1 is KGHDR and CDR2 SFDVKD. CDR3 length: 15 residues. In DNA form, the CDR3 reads TGTGCCACCAGTGACCCGGGGACAGTTCCAGATACGCAGTATTTT. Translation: CATSDPGTVPDTQYF.

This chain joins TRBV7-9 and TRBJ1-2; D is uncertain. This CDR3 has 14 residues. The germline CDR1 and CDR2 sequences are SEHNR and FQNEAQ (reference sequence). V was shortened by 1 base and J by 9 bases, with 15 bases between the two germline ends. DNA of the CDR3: TGTGCCAGCAGCTTAGAATTCGGACCTCGGAGCTACACCTTC. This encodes CASSLEFGPRSYTF.

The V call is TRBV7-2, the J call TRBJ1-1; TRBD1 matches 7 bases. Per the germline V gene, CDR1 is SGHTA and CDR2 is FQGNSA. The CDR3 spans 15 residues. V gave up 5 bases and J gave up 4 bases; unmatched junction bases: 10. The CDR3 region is CASSAGTAKITEAFF. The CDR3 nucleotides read TGTGCCAGCAGCGCCGGGACAGCGAAGATCACTGAAGCTTTCTTT.

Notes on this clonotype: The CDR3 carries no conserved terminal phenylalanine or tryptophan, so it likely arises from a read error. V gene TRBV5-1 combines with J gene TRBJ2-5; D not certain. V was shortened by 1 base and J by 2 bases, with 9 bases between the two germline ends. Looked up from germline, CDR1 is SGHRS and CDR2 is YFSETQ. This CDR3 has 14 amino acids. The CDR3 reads CASSLSVSQETQYI. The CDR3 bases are TGCGCCAGCAGCTTGAGTGTGAGTCAAGAGACCCAGTACATC.

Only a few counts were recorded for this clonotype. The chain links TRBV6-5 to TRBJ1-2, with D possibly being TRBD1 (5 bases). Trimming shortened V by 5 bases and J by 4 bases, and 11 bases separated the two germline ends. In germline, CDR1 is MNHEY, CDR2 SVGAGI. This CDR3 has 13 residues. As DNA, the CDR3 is TGTGCCAGCAGTCGGGGGGAGGCCTATGGCTACACCTTC. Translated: CASSRGEAYGYTF.

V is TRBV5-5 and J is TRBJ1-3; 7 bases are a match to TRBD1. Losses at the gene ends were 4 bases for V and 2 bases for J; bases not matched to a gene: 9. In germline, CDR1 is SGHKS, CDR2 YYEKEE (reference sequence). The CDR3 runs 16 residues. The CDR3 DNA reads TGTGCCAGCAGCATGGGTATTGGGACAGCTGGAAACACCATATATTTT. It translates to CASSMGIGTAGNTIYF. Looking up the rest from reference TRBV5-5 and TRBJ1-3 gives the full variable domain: DAGVTQSPTHLIKTRGQQVTLRCSPISGHKSVSWYQQVLGQGPQFIFQYYEKEERGRGNFPDRFSARQFPNYSSELNVNALLLGDSALYLCASSMGIGTAGNTIYFGEGSWLTVV.

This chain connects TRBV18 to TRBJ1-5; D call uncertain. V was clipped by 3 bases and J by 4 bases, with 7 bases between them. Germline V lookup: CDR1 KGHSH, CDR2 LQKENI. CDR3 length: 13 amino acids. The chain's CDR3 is CASSPGQNQPQHF. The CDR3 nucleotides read TGTGCCAGCTCACCTGGGCAAAATCAGCCCCAGCATTTT.

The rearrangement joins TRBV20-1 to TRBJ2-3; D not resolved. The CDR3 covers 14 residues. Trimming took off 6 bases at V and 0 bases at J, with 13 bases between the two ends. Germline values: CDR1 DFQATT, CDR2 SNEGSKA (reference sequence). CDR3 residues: CSAPSGVSTDTQYF. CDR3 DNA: TGCAGTGCCCCAAGTGGTGTTAGCACAGATACGCAGTATTTT.

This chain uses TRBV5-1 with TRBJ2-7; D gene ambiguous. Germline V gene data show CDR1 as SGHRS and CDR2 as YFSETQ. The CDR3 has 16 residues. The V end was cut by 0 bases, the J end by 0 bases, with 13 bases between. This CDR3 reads CASSLGVRQDSYEQYF. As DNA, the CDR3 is TGCGCCAGCAGCTTGGGTGTTCGGCAGGACTCCTACGAGCAGTACTTC. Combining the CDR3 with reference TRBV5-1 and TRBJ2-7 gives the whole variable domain KAGVTQTPRYLIKTRGQQVTLSCSPISGHRSVSWYQQTPGQGLQFLFEYFSETQRNKGNFPGRFSGRQFSNSRSEMNVSTLELGDSALYLCASSLGVRQDSYEQYFGPGTRLTVT.

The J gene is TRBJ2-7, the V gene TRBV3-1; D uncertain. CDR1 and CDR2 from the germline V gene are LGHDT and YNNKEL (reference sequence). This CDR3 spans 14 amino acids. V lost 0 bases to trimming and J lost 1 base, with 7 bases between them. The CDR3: CASSQDQWSYEQYV. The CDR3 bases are TGTGCCAGCAGCCAAGATCAGTGGTCCTACGAGCAGTACGTC.

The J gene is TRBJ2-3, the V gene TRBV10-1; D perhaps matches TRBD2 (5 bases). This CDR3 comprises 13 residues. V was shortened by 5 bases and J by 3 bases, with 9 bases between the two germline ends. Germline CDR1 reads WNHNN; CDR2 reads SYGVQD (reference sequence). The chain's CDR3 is CASSPRATDTQYF. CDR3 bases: TGCGCCAGCAGTCCGAGGGCAACAGATACGCAGTATTTT.

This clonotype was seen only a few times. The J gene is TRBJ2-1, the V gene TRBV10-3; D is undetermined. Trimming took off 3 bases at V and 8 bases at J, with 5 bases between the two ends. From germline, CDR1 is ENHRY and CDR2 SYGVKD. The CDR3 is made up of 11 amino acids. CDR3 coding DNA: TGTGCCATCAGTGACTGGGATGAGCAGTTCTTC. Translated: CAISDWDEQFF.

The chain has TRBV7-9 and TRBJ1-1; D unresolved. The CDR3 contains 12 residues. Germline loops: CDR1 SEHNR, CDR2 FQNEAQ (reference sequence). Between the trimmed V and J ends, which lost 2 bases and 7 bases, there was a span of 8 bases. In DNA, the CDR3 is TGTGCCAGCAGCTTAATCAGTAATGAAGCTTTCTTT. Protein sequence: CASSLISNEAFF.

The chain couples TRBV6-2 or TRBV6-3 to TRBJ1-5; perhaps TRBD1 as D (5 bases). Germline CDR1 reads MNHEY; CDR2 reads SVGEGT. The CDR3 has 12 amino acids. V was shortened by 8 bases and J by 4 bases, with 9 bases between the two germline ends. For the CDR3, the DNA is TGTGCCAGCGGGACGATAAATCAGCCCCAGCATTTT. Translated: CASGTINQPQHF.

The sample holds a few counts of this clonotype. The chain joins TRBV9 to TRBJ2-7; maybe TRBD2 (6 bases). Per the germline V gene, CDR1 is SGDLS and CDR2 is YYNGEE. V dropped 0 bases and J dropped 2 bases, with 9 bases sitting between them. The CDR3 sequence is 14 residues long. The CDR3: CASSVAAGPYEQYF. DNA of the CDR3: TGTGCCAGCAGCGTAGCGGCGGGACCCTACGAGCAGTACTTC.

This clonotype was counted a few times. This CDR3 is CASNTVQETQYF. The CDR3 bases are TGTGCCAGCAACACCGTCCAAGAGACCCAGTACTTC. The J gene is TRBJ2-5, the V gene TRBV25-1, with D unclear. The germline V and J ends were trimmed by 7 bases and 1 base, with 7 bases remaining between them. The length of the CDR3 is 12 residues. CDR1 MGHDK and CDR2 SYGVNS come from the germline V gene.

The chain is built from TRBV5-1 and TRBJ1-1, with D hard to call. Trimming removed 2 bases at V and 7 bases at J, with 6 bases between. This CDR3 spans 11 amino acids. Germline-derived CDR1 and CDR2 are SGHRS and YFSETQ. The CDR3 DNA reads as TGCGCCAGCAGCTTAGTGGGTGAAGCTTTCTTT. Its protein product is CASSLVGEAFF.

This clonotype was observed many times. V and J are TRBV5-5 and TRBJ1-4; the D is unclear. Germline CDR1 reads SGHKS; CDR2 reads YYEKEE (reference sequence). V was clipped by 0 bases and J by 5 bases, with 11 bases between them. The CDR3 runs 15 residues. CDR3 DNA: TGTGCCAGCAGCTTGGCCGGCAGACCGAATGAAAAACTGTTTTTT. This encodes CASSLAGRPNEKLFF.

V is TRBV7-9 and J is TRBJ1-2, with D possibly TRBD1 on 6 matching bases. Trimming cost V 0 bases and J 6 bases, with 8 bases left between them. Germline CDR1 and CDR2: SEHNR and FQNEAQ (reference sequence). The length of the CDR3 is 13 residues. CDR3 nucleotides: TGTGCCAGCAGCTTAGCCGGACAGAATGGCTACACCTTC. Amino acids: CASSLAGQNGYTF.

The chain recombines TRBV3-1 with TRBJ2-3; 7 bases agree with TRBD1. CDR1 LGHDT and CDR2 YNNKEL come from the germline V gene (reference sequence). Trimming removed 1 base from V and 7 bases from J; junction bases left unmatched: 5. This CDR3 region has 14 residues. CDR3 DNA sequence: TGTGCCAGCAGCCAAGGGACAGGCGAGAATACGCAGTATTTT. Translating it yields CASSQGTGENTQYF.